What follows are 32 T cell receptor beta chains derived from one specimen sequenced in a study of T-cell reconstitution after alpha-beta-depleted transplantation in children. The authors prepared the TCRbeta library with unique molecular identifiers. Each CDR3 protein is one row after TCRdb ran MiXCR on the PCR reads. The sample yields a few hundred thousand distinct CDR3 sequences, roughly 24% seen once. The source was PBMCs, collected before TCRalphabeta/CD19-depleted stem cell transplant. All receptors derive from a girl aged 2 to 9 with Fanconi anemia, due to receive a stem cell transplant.

This clonotype turned up a few times. The chain has TRBV7-6 and TRBJ2-5, with D hard to call. V gave up 5 bases and J gave up 6 bases, with 7 bases separating them. The CDR3 runs to 11 residues. Germline V gives CDR1 SGHVS, CDR2 FNYEAQ. CDR3 nucleotide sequence: TGTGCCAGCAGCACGAGGAAGACCCAGTACTTC. Protein product: CASSTRKTQYF.

The chain joins TRBV29-1 to TRBJ2-3, with 8 bases identical to TRBD1. CDR3 length equals 13 residues. With V trimmed by 7 bases and J by 3 bases, 6 bases remained unmatched. Germline V gene data show CDR1 as SQVTM and CDR2 as ANQGSEA. CDR3 loop: CSGAGGWTDTQYF. The CDR3 DNA reads as TGCAGCGGTGCAGGGGGCTGGACAGATACGCAGTATTTT.

This clonotype occurred many times. The genes are TRBV7-2 and TRBJ2-1; 8 nucleotides line up with TRBD2. This CDR3 has 12 residues. Germline CDR1 reads SGHTA; CDR2 reads FQGNSA. With 4 bases clipped from V and 13 bases from J, the junction kept 6 bases outside the gene matches. CDR3: CASSSRSGRQFF. As DNA, the CDR3 is TGTGCCAGCAGCTCTCGGAGCGGGAGACAGTTCTTC.

This clonotype has a handful of counts. The CDR3 loop reads CASSQGPVGEQFF. In nucleotides, the CDR3 is TGTGCCAGCAGCCAAGGACCAGTGGGTGAGCAGTTCTTC. The chain carries TRBV3-1 and TRBJ2-1; D unresolved. CDR1 and CDR2 from the germline V gene are LGHDT and YNNKEL (reference sequence). The CDR3 is 13 amino acids. With 1 base removed from V and 9 bases from J, the gap between germline ends came to 10 bases.

This clonotype was observed a handful of times. The chain couples TRBV13 to TRBJ1-4; TRBD1 might be the D (5 bases). This CDR3 is 13 amino acids long. CDR1 is PRHDT and CDR2 is FYEKMQ in the germline V gene (reference sequence). V was cut by 4 bases and J by 7 bases, with 10 bases left in between. The DNA of the CDR3 is TGTGCCAGCAGCTCCCTCGGGGGTGAAAAACTGTTTTTT. Its translation: CASSSLGGEKLFF. Complete variable domain (other parts from reference TRBV13 and TRBJ1-4): AAGVIQSPRHLIKEKRETATLKCYPIPRHDTVYWYQQGPGQDPQFLISFYEKMQSDKGSIPDRFSAQQFSDYHSELNMSSLELGDSALYFCASSSLGGEKLFFGSGTQLSVL.

V gene TRBV20-1 combines with J gene TRBJ2-1; a weak D match, TRBD2 (6 bases). Trimming pared 5 bases from V and 4 bases from J, leaving 12 bases between. CDR3 length equals 13 residues. Germline values: CDR1 DFQATT, CDR2 SNEGSKA (reference sequence). DNA of the CDR3: TGCAGTGCTCTAGCGAACCCTTACAATGAGCAGTTCTTC. This translates into CSALANPYNEQFF.

This clonotype occurred many times. CDR3 protein: CSARFIADTQYF. The DNA for the CDR3 is TGCAGTGCTAGGTTCATAGCAGATACGCAGTATTTT. V is TRBV20-1 and J is TRBJ2-3; D remains ambiguous. CDR3 length: 12 amino acids. Germline CDR1 reads DFQATT; CDR2 reads SNEGSKA (reference sequence). V lost 3 bases and J lost 4, with 8 bases in between.

In its sample, this clonotype was seen a few times. V and J are TRBV28 and TRBJ2-1; no clear D. V was clipped by 6 bases and J by 4 bases, with 13 bases between them. Germline V lookup: CDR1 MDHEN, CDR2 SYDVKM. CDR3 length: 14 residues. CDR3 sequence: CASSLLIPYNEQFF. CDR3 sequence (DNA): TGTGCCAGCAGCCTACTAATACCATACAATGAGCAGTTCTTC. Full variable domain (rest looked up from reference TRBV28 and TRBJ2-1): DVKVTQSSRYLVKRTGEKVFLECVQDMDHENMFWYRQDPGLGLRLIYFSYDVKMKEKGDIPEGYSVSREKKERFSLILESASTNQTSMYLCASSLLIPYNEQFFGPGTRLTVL.

J is TRBJ2-7 and V is TRBV3-1; D possibly corresponds to TRBD2 (6 bases). Germline-derived CDR1 and CDR2 are LGHDT and YNNKEL (reference sequence). The CDR3 is 16 residues long. Trimming took off 0 bases at V and 2 bases at J, with 14 bases between the two ends. DNA of the CDR3: TGTGCCAGCAGCCAAGATACGGGGGAGTCCGCCTACGAGCAGTACTTC. The encoded protein is CASSQDTGESAYEQYF.

This clonotype was detected many times. This chain joins TRBV20-1 and TRBJ2-3; D is uncertain. Germline CDR1 DFQATT, CDR2 SNEGSKA (reference sequence). This CDR3 spans 13 amino acids. Trimming left V 0 bases short and J 10 bases short, with 14 bases between. CDR3 in DNA: TGCAGTGCTAGAGATGCCAGTGGGTTCCCGCAGTATTTT. It translates to CSARDASGFPQYF.

This clonotype occurred a few times. The J gene is TRBJ1-2, the V gene TRBV20-1, with TRBD1 identical over 9 bases. Per germline, CDR1 DFQATT and CDR2 SNEGSKA (reference sequence). The ends lost 0 bases at V and 4 bases at J; junction bases unmatched: 12. The CDR3 is 17 residues long. The chain's CDR3 is CSARDFAGQGTTYGYTF. The CDR3 region has the DNA TGCAGTGCTAGAGACTTTGCAGGACAGGGGACCACCTATGGCTACACCTTC.

This clonotype was counted at least ten times. CDR3 loop: CASSFQVMNTEAFF. CDR3 in DNA: TGCGCCAGCAGCTTCCAGGTAATGAACACTGAAGCTTTCTTT. V gene TRBV5-1 combines with J gene TRBJ1-1; D unclear. This CDR3 contains 14 residues. Between the trimmed V and J ends, which lost 2 bases and 0 bases, there was a span of 8 bases. CDR1 and CDR2 (germline): SGHRS, YFSETQ.

This clonotype was seen many times. The chain recombines TRBV20-1 with TRBJ2-1, with 7 positions matching TRBD2. CDR1 and CDR2 from the germline V gene are DFQATT and SNEGSKA (reference sequence). J was trimmed by 0 bases and V by 3 bases; bases with no gene match: 14. The length of the CDR3 is 18 residues. The CDR3, as DNA: TGCAGTGCTAGTATTTCATCCAGCGGGGCATTCTCCTACAATGAGCAGTTCTTC. It yields the protein CSASISSSGAFSYNEQFF.

This clonotype was picked up many times. The chain combines TRBV7-3 with TRBJ1-1, with D uncertain. Trimming took off 3 bases at V and 3 bases at J, with 8 bases between the two ends. The germline gives CDR1 SGHTA, CDR2 FQGTGA. This CDR3 contains 13 residues. The CDR3 protein is CASSLNGYTEAFF. CDR3 DNA sequence: TGTGCCAGCAGCTTGAACGGCTACACTGAAGCTTTCTTT.

This clonotype occurred a few times. The CDR3 spells CASRGGDYNEQFF. The CDR3 DNA sequence: TGTGCCAGCAGGGGGGGGGACTACAATGAGCAGTTCTTC. The V and J genes are TRBV7-3 and TRBJ2-1; TRBD2 agrees at 7 bases. With V trimmed by 6 bases and J by 3 bases, 2 bases remained unmatched. CDR1 is SGHTA and CDR2 is FQGTGA in the germline V gene. The CDR3 has 13 amino acids.

Details on this clonotype: This sequence may be a read error, since a much larger clone differs from it by one base. The chain employs TRBV20-1 and TRBJ2-2, with 7 bases that match TRBD2. Germline V lookup: CDR1 DFQATT, CDR2 SNEGSKA (reference sequence). This CDR3 spans 13 amino acids. CDR3 DNA: TGTTCACGCCCGGGACTACCCACCGAGGAGCTGTTTTTT. It encodes CSRPGLPTEELFF.

The J gene is TRBJ2-3, the V gene TRBV7-3; 11 bases map to TRBD2. J gave up 7 bases and V 6 bases, and 9 bases lay outside the gene matches. The CDR3 has 15 amino acids. Per germline, CDR1 SGHTA and CDR2 FQGTGA. CDR3 protein: CASRKTSGNIYTQYF. CDR3 sequence (DNA): TGTGCCAGCAGAAAGACTAGCGGGAACATATATACGCAGTATTTT.

CDR3 region: CASSSLAGEGNEQFF. DNA for the CDR3: TGTGCCAGCAGTAGTCTGGCAGGGGAAGGCAATGAGCAGTTCTTC. The chain employs TRBV6-1 and TRBJ2-1, with TRBD1 as a possible D gene (6 bases). The CDR3 has 15 amino acids. Germline CDR1 MNHNS, CDR2 SASEGT. The V gene lost 5 bases and the J gene lost 6 bases, with 17 bases spanning the gap.

The sample holds many counts of this clonotype. The chain uses TRBV29-1 and TRBJ2-1, with 7 bases identical to TRBD2. The germline gives CDR1 SQVTM, CDR2 ANQGSEA. The CDR3 has 15 residues. V lost 3 bases and J lost 8; bases outside the gene matches: 13. The CDR3 bases are TGCAGCGTTGATGGTGGGCGGGAGTACAGTTATGAGCAGTTCTTC. Protein product: CSVDGGREYSYEQFF.

This clonotype was detected many times. The chain employs TRBV12-3 or TRBV12-4 and TRBJ1-5; tentative D call: TRBD1 (6 bases). Trimming removed 3 bases at V and 4 bases at J, with 10 bases between. CDR3 length: 14 amino acids. CDR3 nucleotides: TGTGCCAGCAGTTTCAGGGGAGGAAATCAGCCCCAGCATTTT. Translation gives CASSFRGGNQPQHF.

The V call is TRBV29-1, the J call TRBJ2-1, with 11 bases matching TRBD2. Germline lookup yields CDR1 SQVTM and CDR2 ANQGSEA. This CDR3 contains 20 residues. V lost 7 bases to trimming and J lost 3 bases; unmatched junction nucleotides: 23. The CDR3 loop is CSATSPRGTVGTSGYNEQFF. The CDR3 bases are TGCAGCGCCACATCACCCCGAGGGACAGTCGGGACTAGCGGCTACAATGAGCAGTTCTTC.

The chain links TRBV29-1 to TRBJ1-1; a possible D gene is TRBD1 (5 bases). This CDR3 is 12 amino acids long. CDR1 SQVTM and CDR2 ANQGSEA come from the germline V gene. Trimming pared 6 bases from V and 3 bases from J, leaving 11 bases between. In DNA form, the CDR3 reads TGCAGCGTCAGGGAATTCGACACTGAAGCTTTCTTT. Translating gives CSVREFDTEAFF.

This clonotype was seen ten or more times. The genes are TRBV20-1 and TRBJ1-5; D is ambiguous. The CDR3 is made up of 13 amino acids. V lost 0 bases and J lost 6, with 9 bases in between. The V gene's germline CDR1 is DFQATT and CDR2 SNEGSKA (reference sequence). CDR3 coding DNA: TGCAGTGCTAGAGATTGGTATAGTCAGCCCCAGCATTTT. Translated: CSARDWYSQPQHF.

The rearrangement joins TRBV6-1 to TRBJ2-3; D might be TRBD2 (6 bases). V lost 5 bases, J lost 1 base, and 13 bases lay in between. The germline gives CDR1 MNHNS, CDR2 SASEGT. This CDR3 comprises 15 residues. The CDR3 DNA is TGTGCCAGCAGTCGACTAGAGGTGGGCACAGATACGCAGTATTTT. Protein: CASSRLEVGTDTQYF.

This clonotype appeared many times. The chain combines TRBV29-1 with TRBJ2-3; TRBD1 matches at 8 bases. Germline loops: CDR1 SQVTM, CDR2 ANQGSEA. With 0 bases clipped from V and 4 bases from J, the junction kept 6 bases outside the gene matches. This CDR3 has 15 amino acids. For the CDR3, the DNA is TGCAGCGTTGAAGATGGGACAGGATGGGCAGATACGCAGTATTTT. As protein: CSVEDGTGWADTQYF.

This clonotype was counted at least ten times. The chain is built from TRBV20-1 and TRBJ2-5; TRBD2 agrees at 11 bases. Germline V CDR1 and CDR2: DFQATT, SNEGSKA (reference sequence). The CDR3 has 16 residues. Trimming cost V 3 bases and J 3 bases; bases outside gene matches: 9. CDR3 nucleotide sequence: TGCAGTGCTAGGGGAACTAGCGGGAGTAGGGAAGAGACCCAGTACTTC. It is translated as CSARGTSGSREETQYF.

The CDR3 here is CASTLYPTGNEQFF. The CDR3 region has the DNA TGCGCCAGCACCCTCTATCCGACGGGCAATGAGCAGTTCTTC. This chain connects TRBV5-1 to TRBJ2-1, with D hard to call. The ends were cut back, 6 bases at V and 6 bases at J, with 16 bases in the middle. This CDR3 spans 14 amino acids. Germline CDR1 and CDR2: SGHRS and YFSETQ. The whole variable domain, filled in from reference TRBV5-1 and TRBJ2-1, reads KAGVTQTPRYLIKTRGQQVTLSCSPISGHRSVSWYQQTPGQGLQFLFEYFSETQRNKGNFPGRFSGRQFSNSRSEMNVSTLELGDSALYLCASTLYPTGNEQFFGPGTRLTVL.

This chain joins TRBV4-2 and TRBJ2-1; 8 positions match TRBD2. The germline CDR1 and CDR2 sequences are LGHNA and YNFKEQ. Trimming took 0 bases from V and 7 from J; bases not matched to a gene: 8. The CDR3 is 16 amino acids. CDR3 protein: CASSQEPGGGINEQFF. The CDR3 DNA sequence: TGTGCCAGCAGCCAAGAACCGGGGGGGGGGATAAATGAGCAGTTCTTC.

This chain uses TRBV29-1 with TRBJ2-1, with 7 bases aligning to TRBD2. The CDR3 has 18 amino acids. Per germline, CDR1 SQVTM and CDR2 ANQGSEA. V lost 5 bases to trimming and J lost 0 bases; unmatched junction nucleotides: 16. The CDR3 protein is CSVMGGGRLEGSYNEQFF. The DNA for the CDR3 is TGCAGCGTTATGGGGGGGGGACGGCTTGAGGGCTCCTACAATGAGCAGTTCTTC.

This clonotype has a handful of counts. V is TRBV6-1 and J is TRBJ2-7, with no clear D. Trimming removed 6 bases at V and 0 bases at J, with 9 bases between. Per the germline V gene, CDR1 is MNHNS and CDR2 is SASEGT. The CDR3 has 13 residues. The CDR3 sequence: CASRGYSSYEQYF. CDR3 in DNA: TGTGCCAGCAGGGGATATAGCTCCTACGAGCAGTACTTC.

This clonotype was found once. The chain combines TRBV2 with TRBJ2-2; TRBD2 matches at 7 bases. From germline, CDR1 is SNHLY and CDR2 FYNNEI. This CDR3 has 14 amino acids. With 8 bases clipped from V and 0 bases from J, the junction kept 3 bases outside the gene matches. In nucleotides, the CDR3 is TGTGCCAGCCGGCGGGAGACGAACACCGGGGAGCTGTTTTTT. This translates into CASRRETNTGELFF.

This clonotype was counted ten times or more. The V gene is TRBV20-1, the J gene TRBJ2-2; possibly TRBD2 for D (6 bases). Between the trimmed V and J ends, which lost 5 bases and 7 bases, there was a span of 17 bases. From germline, CDR1 is DFQATT and CDR2 SNEGSKA (reference sequence). The CDR3 spans 14 residues. CDR3 region: CSADSTEGIGELFF. CDR3 nucleotides: TGCAGTGCTGATTCAACGGAGGGAATCGGGGAGCTGTTTTTT.